The clone carrying this T cell receptor beta chain was seen ten or more times. The antigen is undetermined. Trimming removed 4 bases from V and 2 bases from J, with 6 bases in between. This CDR3 is 13 amino acids long. Germline values: CDR1 SGHRS, CDR2 YFSETQ. This sample stems from a study of neurological immune-mediated disorders. Described time point: longitudinal time-point 1 (baseline). It was from 2 million PBMCs stored at -80 C that the unsorted libraries were obtained. By 5'RACE with 10-nucleotide random UMIs, the cDNA was made. Per sequencing run, 15-18 subjects together gave over 160 million TCR-beta sequences. In TCRdb, the 5' RACE reads were re-called with MiXCR into one record per CDR3 protein. There are around 69,000 distinct CDR3 sequences in the sample; about 9.4% occur only once, and roughly 9% lies in the top ten. Findings of the study overall: None of the CDR3 amino acid sequences found in expanded clones was shared across subjects. This suggests that the TCR-beta repertoires were private in all groups.

The sequence was collected from a man aged 25 to 45 in good health. Material for sequencing was PBMCs. The chain links TRBV5-1 to TRBJ2-2; D unresolved. The CDR3 sequence is CASSPGNTGELFF. The CDR3 DNA sequence: TGCGCCAGCAGCCCGGGCAACACCGGGGAGCTGTTTTTT.